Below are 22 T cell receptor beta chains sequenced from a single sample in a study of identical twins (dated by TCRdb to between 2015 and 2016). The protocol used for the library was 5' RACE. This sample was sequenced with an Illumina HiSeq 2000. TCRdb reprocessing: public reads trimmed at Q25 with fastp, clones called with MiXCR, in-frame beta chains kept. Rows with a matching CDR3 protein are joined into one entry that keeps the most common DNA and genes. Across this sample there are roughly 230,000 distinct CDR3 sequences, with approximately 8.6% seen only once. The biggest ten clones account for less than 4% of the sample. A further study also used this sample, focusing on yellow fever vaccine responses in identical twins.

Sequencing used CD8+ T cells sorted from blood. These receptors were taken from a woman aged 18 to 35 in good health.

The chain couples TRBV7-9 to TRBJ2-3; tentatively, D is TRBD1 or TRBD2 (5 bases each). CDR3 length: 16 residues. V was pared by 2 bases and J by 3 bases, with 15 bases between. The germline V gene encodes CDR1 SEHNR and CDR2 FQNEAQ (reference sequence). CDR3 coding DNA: TGTGCCAGCAGCTTAAGAGGGGATATGGTAACAGATACGCAGTATTTT. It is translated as CASSLRGDMVTDTQYF.

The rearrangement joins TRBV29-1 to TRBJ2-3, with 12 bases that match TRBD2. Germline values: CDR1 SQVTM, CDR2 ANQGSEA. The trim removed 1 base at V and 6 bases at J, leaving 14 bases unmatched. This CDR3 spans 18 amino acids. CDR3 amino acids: CSVEGGPGLAGFGDTQYF. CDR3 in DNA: TGCAGCGTTGAAGGGGGACCGGGACTAGCGGGTTTCGGTGATACGCAGTATTTT.

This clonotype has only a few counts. The CDR3 DNA sequence: TGTGCCAGCAGTTACGTACCGGGACTAGCGGGAGTTGGAGGGTCGGTTAGAGCCTACAATGAGCAGTTCTTC. Translated: CASSYVPGLAGVGGSVRAYNEQFF. The rearrangement joins TRBV6-5 to TRBJ2-1, with TRBD2 identical over 14 bases. The germline V gene has CDR1 MNHEY and CDR2 SVGAGI. V was clipped by 2 bases and J by 2 bases; unmatched bases: 23. This CDR3 comprises 24 residues.

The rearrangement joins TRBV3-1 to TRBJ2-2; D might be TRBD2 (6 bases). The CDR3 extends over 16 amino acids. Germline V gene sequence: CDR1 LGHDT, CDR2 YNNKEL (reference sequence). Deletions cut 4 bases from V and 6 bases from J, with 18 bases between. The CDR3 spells CASSLMWGSGAGELFF. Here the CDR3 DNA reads TGTGCCAGCAGCCTGATGTGGGGGTCGGGGGCCGGGGAGCTGTTTTTT.

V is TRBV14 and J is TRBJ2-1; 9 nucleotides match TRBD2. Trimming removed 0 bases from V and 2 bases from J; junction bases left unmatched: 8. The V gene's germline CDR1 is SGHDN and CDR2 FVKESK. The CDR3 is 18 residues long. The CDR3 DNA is TGTGCCAGCAGCCAAGATCCACCCGAGCGGGGGGCCTACAATGAGCAGTTCTTC. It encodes CASSQDPPERGAYNEQFF.

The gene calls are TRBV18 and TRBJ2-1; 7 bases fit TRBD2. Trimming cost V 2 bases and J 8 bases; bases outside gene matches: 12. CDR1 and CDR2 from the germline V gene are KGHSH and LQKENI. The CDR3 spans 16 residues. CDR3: CASSPNVREGVDEQFF. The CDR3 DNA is TGTGCCAGCTCACCAAATGTGAGGGAGGGTGTTGATGAGCAGTTCTTC.

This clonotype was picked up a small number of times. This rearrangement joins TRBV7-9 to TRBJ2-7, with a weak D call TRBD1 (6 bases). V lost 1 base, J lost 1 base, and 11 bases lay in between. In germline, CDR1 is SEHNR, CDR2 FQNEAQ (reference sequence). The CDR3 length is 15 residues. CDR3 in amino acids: CASSLGGLGSYEQYF. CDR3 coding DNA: TGTGCCAGCAGCTTAGGGGGGCTCGGGTCCTACGAGCAGTACTTC. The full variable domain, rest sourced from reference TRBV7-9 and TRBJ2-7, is DTGVSQNPRHKITKRGQNVTFRCDPISEHNRLYWYRQTLGQGPEFLTYFQNEAQLEKSRLLSDRFSAERPKGSFSTLEIQRTEQGDSAMYLCASSLGGLGSYEQYFGPGTRLTVT.

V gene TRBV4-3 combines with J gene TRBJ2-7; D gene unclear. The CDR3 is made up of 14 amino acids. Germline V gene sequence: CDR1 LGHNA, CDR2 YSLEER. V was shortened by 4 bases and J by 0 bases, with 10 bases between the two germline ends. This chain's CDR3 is CASSRSPYSYEQYF. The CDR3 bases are TGCGCCAGCAGCCGAAGTCCGTACTCCTACGAGCAGTACTTC.

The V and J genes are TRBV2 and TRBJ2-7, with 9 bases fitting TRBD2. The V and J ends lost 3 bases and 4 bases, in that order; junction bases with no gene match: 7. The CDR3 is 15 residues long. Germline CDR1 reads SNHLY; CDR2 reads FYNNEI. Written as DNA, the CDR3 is TGTGCCAGCAGTGAGGGGAGCGGGGGGACTTACGAGCAGTACTTC. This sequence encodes CASSEGSGGTYEQYF. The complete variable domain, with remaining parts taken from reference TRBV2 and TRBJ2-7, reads EPEVTQTPSHQVTQMGQEVILRCVPISNHLYFYWYRQILGQKVEFLVSFYNNEISEKSEIFDDQFSVERPDGSNFTLKIRSTKLEDSAMYFCASSEGSGGTYEQYFGPGTRLTVT.

The CDR3 spells CASSPSGRDYNEQFF. The CDR3, as DNA: TGTGCCAGCAGCCCAAGCGGGAGGGACTACAATGAGCAGTTCTTC. J is TRBJ2-1 and V is TRBV7-2; 10 bases match TRBD2. Germline V lookup: CDR1 SGHTA, CDR2 FQGNSA. The CDR3 spans 15 residues. The V and J ends lost 5 bases and 3 bases, in that order; junction bases with no gene match: 4.

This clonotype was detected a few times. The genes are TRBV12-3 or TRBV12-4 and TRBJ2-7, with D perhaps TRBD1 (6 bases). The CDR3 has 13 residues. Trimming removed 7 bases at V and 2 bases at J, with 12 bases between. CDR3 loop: CASTLTGPYEQYF. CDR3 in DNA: TGTGCCAGCACACTGACAGGCCCCTACGAGCAGTACTTC.

Here the CDR3 reads CASQYTGELFF. The CDR3 DNA is TGTGCCAGTCAATACACCGGGGAGCTGTTTTTT. J is TRBJ2-2 and V is TRBV2; D ambiguous. CDR1 and CDR2 from the germline V gene are SNHLY and FYNNEI. Trimming cost V 9 bases and J 3 bases, with 5 bases left between them. CDR3 size: 11 residues.

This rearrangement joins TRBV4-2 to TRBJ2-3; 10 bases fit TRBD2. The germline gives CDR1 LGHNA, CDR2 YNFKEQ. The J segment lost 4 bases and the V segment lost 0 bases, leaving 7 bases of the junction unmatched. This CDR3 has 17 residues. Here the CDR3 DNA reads TGTGCCAGCAGCCAAGATCCCGCTAGCGGGAGACCAGATACGCAGTATTTT. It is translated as CASSQDPASGRPDTQYF.

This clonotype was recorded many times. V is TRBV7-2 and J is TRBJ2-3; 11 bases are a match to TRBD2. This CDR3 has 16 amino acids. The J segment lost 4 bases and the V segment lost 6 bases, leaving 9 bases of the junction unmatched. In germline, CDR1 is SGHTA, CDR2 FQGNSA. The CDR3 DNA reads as TGTGCCAGCAGTTCTCTAGCGGGAGGTTGGTCAGATACGCAGTATTTT. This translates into CASSSLAGGWSDTQYF.

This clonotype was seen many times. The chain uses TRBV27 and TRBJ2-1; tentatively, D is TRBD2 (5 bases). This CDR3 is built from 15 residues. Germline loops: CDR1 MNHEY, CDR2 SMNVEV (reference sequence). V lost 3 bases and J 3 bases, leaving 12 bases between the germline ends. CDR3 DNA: TGTGCCAGCAGTTTGAGTGGGAGTGTCTACAATGAGCAGTTCTTC. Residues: CASSLSGSVYNEQFF.

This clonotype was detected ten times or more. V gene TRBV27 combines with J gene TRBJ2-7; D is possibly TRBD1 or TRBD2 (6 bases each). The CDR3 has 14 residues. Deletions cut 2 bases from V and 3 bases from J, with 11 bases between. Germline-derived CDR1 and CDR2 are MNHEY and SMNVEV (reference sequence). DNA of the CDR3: TGTGCCAGCAGTTTAAATGAGGGGGGCTACGAGCAGTACTTC. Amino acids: CASSLNEGGYEQYF.

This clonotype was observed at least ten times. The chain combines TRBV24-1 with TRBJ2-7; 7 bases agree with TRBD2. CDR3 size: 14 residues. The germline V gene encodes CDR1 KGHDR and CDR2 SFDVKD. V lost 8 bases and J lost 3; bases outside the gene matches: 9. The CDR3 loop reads CATTREAGDYEQYF. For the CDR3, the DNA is TGTGCCACCACCAGGGAGGCGGGGGACTACGAGCAGTACTTC.

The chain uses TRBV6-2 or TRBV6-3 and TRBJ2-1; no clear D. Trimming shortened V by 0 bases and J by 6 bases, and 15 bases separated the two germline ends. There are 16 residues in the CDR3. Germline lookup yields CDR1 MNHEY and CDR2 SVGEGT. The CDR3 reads CASSYSIRSESNEQFF. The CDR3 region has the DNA TGTGCCAGCAGTTACTCGATCCGTTCAGAGTCCAATGAGCAGTTCTTC.

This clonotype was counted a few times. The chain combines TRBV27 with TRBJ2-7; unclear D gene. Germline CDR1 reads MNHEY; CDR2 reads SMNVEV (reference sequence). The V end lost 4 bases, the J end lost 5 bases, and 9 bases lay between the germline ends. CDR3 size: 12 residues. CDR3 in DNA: TGTGCCAGCAGTTCAGGTTTCCACGAGCAGTACTTC. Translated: CASSSGFHEQYF.

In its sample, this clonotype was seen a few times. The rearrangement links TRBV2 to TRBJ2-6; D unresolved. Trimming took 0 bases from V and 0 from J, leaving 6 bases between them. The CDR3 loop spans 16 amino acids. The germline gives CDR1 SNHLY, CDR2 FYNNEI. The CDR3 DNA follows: TGTGCCAGCAGTGAAGCGGTGAACTCTGGGGCCAACGTCCTGACTTTC. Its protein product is CASSEAVNSGANVLTF.

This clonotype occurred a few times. CDR3 DNA: TGTGCCAGCGGACTAGCGTTAATAGATGAGCAGTTCTTC. It yields the protein CASGLALIDEQFF. The rearrangement links TRBV25-1 to TRBJ2-1; 9 nucleotides agree with TRBD2. Looked up from germline, CDR1 is MGHDK and CDR2 is SYGVNS. The J segment lost 8 bases and the V segment lost 8 bases, leaving 7 bases of the junction unmatched. The CDR3 length is 13 residues.

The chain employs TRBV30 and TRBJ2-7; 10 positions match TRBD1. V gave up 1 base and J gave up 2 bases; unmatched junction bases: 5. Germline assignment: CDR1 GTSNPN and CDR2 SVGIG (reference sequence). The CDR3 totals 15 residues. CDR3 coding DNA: TGTGCCTGGAGTGAGACAGGGGGCCCCCCCTACGAGCAGTACTTC. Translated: CAWSETGGPPYEQYF.